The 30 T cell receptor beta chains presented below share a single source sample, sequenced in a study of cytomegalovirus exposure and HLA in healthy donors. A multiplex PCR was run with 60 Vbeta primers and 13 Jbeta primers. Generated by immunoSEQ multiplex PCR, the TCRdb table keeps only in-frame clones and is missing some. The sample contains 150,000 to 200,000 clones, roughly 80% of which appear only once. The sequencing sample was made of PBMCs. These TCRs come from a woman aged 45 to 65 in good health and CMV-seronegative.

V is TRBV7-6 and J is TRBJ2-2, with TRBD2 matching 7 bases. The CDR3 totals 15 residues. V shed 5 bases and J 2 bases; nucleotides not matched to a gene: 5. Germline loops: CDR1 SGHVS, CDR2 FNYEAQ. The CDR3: CASSTPGGNTGELFF. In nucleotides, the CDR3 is TGTGCCAGCAGCACCCCGGGGGGTAACACCGGGGAGCTGTTTTTT.

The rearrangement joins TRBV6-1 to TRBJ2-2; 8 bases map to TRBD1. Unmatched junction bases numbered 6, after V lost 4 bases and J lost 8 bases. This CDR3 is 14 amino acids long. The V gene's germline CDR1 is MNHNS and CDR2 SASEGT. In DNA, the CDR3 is TGTGCCAGCAGTGTAATTACAGGGGGTGGGGAGCTGTTTTTT. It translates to CASSVITGGGELFF.

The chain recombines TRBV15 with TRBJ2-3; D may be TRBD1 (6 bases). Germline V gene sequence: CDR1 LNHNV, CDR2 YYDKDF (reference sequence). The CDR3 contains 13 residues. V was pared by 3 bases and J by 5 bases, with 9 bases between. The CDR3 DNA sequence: TGTGCCACCAGCAGGTCAGGGGTAGATACGCAGTATTTT. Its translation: CATSRSGVDTQYF.

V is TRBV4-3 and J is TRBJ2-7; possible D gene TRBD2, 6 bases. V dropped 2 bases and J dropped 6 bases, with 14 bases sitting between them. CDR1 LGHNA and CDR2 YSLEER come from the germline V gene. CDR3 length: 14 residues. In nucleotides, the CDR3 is TGCGCCAGCAGCCAATTGCCGGTGGGAGGCGAGCAGTACTTC. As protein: CASSQLPVGGEQYF.

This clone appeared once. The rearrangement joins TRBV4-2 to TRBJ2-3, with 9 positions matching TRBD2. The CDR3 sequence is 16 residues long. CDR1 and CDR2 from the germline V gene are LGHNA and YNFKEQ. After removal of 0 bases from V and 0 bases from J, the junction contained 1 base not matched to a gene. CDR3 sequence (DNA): TGTGCCAGCAGCCAAGAGAGCGGGGGGAGCACAGATACGCAGTATTTT. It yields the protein CASSQESGGSTDTQYF.

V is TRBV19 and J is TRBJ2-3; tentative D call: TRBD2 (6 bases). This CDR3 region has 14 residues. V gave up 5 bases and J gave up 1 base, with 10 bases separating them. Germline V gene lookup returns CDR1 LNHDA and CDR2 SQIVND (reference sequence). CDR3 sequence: CASSGGIGTDTQYF. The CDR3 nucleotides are TGTGCCAGTAGTGGGGGGATCGGCACAGATACGCAGTATTTT.

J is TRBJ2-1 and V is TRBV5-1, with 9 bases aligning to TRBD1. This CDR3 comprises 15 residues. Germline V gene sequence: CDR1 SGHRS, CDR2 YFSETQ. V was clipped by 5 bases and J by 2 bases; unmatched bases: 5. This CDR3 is CASRPGQGTYNEQFF. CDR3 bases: TGCGCCAGCAGGCCCGGACAGGGGACCTACAATGAGCAGTTCTTC.

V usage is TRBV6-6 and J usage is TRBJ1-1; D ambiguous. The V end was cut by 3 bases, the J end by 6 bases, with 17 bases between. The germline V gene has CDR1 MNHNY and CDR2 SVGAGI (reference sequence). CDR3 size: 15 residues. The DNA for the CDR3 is TGTGCCAGCAGTTATAATATGGGCCGAAAGGCTGAAGCTTTCTTT. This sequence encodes CASSYNMGRKAEAFF.

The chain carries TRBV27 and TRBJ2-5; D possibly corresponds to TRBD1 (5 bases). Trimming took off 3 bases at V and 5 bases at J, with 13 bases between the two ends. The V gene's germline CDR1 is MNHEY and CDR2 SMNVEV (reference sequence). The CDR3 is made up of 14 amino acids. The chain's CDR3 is CASSFTGAAETQYF. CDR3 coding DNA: TGTGCCAGCAGTTTTACTGGGGCGGCGGAGACCCAGTACTTC.

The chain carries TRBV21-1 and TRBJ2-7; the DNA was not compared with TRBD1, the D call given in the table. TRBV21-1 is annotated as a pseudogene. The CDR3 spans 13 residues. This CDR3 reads CASETQRTDEQYF. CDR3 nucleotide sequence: TGTGCCAGCGAAACACAAAGGACAGACGAGCAGTACTTC.

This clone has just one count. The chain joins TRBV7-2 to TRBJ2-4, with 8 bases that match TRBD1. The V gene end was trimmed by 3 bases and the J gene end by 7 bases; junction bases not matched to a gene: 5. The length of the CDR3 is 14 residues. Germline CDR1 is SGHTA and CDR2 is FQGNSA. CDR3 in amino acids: CASSFTAGGNIQYF. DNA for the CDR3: TGTGCCAGCAGCTTTACGGCAGGGGGCAACATTCAGTACTTC.

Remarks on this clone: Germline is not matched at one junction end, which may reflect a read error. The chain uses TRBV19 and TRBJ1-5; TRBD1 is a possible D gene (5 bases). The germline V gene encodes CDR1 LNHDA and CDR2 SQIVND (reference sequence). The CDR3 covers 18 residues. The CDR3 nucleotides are TGTGCCAGTAATATAGGGACGCCCGGAGGTGATTTTGATCAGCCCCAGCATTTT. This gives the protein CASNIGTPGGDFDQPQHF.

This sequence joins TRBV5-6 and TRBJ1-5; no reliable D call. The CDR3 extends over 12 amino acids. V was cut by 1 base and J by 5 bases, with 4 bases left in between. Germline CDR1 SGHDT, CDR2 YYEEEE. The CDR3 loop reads CASSLIYQPQHF. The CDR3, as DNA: TGTGCCAGCAGCTTGATATATCAGCCCCAGCATTTT. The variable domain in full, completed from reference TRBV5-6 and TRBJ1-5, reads DAGVTQSPTHLIKTRGQQVTLRCSPKSGHDTVSWYQQALGQGPQFIFQYYEEEERQRGNFPDRFSGHQFPNYSSELNVNALLLGDSALYLCASSLIYQPQHFGDGTRLSIL.

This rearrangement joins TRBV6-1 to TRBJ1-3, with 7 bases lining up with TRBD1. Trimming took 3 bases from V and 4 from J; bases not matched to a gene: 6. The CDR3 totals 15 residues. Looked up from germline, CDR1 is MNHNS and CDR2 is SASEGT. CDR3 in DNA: TGTGCCAGCAGTGAGACGACAGGGTCGGGAAACACCATATATTTT. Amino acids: CASSETTGSGNTIYF.

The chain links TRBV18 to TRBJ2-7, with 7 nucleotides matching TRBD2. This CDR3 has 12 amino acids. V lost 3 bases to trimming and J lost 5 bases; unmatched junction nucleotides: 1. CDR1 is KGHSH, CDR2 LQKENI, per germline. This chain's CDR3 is CASSPTSNEQYF. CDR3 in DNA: TGTGCCAGCTCACCGACTAGCAACGAGCAGTACTTC. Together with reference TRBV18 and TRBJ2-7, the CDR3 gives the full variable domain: NAGVMQNPRHLVRRRGQEARLRCSPMKGHSHVYWYRQLPEEGLKFMVYLQKENIIDESGMPKERFSAEFPKEGPSILRIQQVVRGDSAAYFCASSPTSNEQYFGPGTRLTVT.

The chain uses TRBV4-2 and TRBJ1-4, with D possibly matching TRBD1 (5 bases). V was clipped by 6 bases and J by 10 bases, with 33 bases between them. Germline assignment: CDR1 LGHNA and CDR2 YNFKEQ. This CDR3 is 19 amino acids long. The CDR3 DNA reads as TGTGCCAGCAGGCCCAAGATGGAGTGGAGGGGTGAATTTAGCGGAAAACTGTTTTTT. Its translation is CASRPKMEWRGEFSGKLFF.

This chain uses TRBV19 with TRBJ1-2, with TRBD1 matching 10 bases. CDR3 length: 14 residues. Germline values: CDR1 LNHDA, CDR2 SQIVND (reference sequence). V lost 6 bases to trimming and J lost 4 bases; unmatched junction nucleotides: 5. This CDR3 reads CASRYGQGGYGYTF. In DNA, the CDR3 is TGTGCCAGTAGGTACGGACAGGGGGGCTATGGCTACACCTTC. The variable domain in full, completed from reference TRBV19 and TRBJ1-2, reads DGGITQSPKYLFRKEGQNVTLSCEQNLNHDAMYWYRQDPGQGLRLIYYSQIVNDFQKGDIAEGYSVSREKKESFPLTVTSAQKNPTAFYLCASRYGQGGYGYTFGSGTRLTVV.

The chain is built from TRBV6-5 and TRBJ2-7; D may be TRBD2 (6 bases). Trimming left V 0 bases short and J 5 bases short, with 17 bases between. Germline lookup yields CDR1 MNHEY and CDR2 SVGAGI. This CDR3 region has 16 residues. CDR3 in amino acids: CASSYSLREGGHEQYF. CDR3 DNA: TGTGCCAGCAGTTACTCATTGCGAGAGGGAGGTCACGAGCAGTACTTC.

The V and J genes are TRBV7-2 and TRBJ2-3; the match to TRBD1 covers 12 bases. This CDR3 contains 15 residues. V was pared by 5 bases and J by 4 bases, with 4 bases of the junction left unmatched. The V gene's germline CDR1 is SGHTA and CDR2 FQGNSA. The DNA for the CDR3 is TGTGCCAGCAGCACGGGACAGGGGGCGTCAGATACGCAGTATTTT. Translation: CASSTGQGASDTQYF. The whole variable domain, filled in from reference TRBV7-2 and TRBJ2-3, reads GAGVSQSPSNKVTEKGKDVELRCDPISGHTALYWYRQSLGQGLEFLIYFQGNSAPDKSGLPSDRFSAERTGGSVSTLTIQRTQQEDSAVYLCASSTGQGASDTQYFGPGTRLTVL.

The CDR3 DNA sequence: TGTGCCAGCAGCTTCGGTAGGGGCAGAGAGACCCAGTACTTC. Protein product: CASSFGRGRETQYF. The chain employs TRBV11-2 and TRBJ2-5, with a tentative D call TRBD1 (5 bases). With 3 bases removed from V and 4 bases from J, the gap between germline ends came to 12 bases. CDR3 length equals 14 residues. Germline V gene lookup returns CDR1 SGHAT and CDR2 FQNNGV.

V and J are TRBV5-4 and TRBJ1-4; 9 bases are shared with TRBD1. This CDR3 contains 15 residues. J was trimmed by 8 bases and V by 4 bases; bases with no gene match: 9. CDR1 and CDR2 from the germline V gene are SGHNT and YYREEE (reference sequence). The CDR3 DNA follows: TGTGCCAGCAGCGCTAACAGGGGGCAAGGGGAAAAACTGTTTTTT. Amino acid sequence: CASSANRGQGEKLFF.

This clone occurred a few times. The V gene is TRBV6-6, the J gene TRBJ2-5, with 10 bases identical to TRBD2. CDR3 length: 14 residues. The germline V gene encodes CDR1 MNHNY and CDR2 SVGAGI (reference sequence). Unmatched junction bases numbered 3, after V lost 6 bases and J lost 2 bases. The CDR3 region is CASRQLAGQETQYF. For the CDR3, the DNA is TGTGCCAGCAGACAACTAGCGGGGCAAGAGACCCAGTACTTC.

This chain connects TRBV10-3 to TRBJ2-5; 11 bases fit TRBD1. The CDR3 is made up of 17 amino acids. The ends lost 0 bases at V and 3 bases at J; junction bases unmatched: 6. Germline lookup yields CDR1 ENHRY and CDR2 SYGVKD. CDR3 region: CAISESGQGANEETQYF. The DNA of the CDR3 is TGTGCCATCAGTGAGTCCGGACAGGGGGCGAATGAAGAGACCCAGTACTTC.

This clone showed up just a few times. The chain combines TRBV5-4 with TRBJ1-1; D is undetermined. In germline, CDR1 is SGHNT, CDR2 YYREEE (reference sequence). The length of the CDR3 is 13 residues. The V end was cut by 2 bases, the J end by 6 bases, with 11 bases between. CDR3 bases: TGTGCCAGCAGCTTTGCGGGTCTCTCTGAAGCTTTCTTT. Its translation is CASSFAGLSEAFF.

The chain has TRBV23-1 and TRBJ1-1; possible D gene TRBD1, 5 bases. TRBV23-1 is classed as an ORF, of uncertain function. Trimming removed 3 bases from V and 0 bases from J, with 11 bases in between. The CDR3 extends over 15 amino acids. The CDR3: CASSHLDSMNTEAFF. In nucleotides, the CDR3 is TGCGCCAGCAGTCATCTTGACAGTATGAACACTGAAGCTTTCTTT.

The CDR3 sequence: CASTPRQGGTEAFF. The CDR3 DNA is TGTGCCAGTACCCCCCGACAGGGGGGCACTGAAGCTTTCTTT. This chain joins TRBV19 and TRBJ1-1; 9 bases are shared with TRBD1. Trimming took 7 bases from V and 4 from J; bases not matched to a gene: 7. The CDR3 runs to 14 residues. Germline V lookup: CDR1 LNHDA, CDR2 SQIVND (reference sequence).

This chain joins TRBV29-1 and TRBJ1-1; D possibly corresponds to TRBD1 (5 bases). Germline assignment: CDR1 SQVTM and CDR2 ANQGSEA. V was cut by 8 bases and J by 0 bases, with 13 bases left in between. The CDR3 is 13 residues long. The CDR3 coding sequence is TGCAGCACCCTTGGGGCGGTGAACACTGAAGCTTTCTTT. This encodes CSTLGAVNTEAFF.

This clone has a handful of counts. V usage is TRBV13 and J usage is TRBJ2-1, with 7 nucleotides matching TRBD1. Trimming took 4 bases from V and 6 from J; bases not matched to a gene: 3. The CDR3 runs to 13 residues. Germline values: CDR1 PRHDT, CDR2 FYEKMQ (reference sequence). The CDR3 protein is CASSSSGGNEQFF. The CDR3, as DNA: TGTGCCAGCAGCTCCTCAGGGGGCAATGAGCAGTTCTTC.

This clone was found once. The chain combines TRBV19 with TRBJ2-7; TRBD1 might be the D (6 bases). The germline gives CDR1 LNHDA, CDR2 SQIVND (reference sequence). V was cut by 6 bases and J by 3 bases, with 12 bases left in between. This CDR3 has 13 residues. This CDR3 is CASSRQVNYEQYF. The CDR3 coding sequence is TGTGCCAGTAGCAGACAGGTAAACTACGAGCAGTACTTC.

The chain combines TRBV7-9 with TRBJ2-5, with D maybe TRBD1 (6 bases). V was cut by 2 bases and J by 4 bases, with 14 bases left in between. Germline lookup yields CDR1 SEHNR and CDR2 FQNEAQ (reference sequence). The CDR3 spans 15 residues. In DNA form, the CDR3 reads TGTGCCAGCAGCTTAACTGGGGGCCGAGGAGAGACCCAGTACTTC. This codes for CASSLTGGRGETQYF.